This TCR beta chain was documented in a study of siplizumab effects on memory and regulatory T cells. On this clone: Its target is unknown.

TCRdb's copy holds only in-frame clones and misses some; the assay was immunoSEQ multiplex PCR. The data show about 50,000 clones, with approximately 84% seen just once and 0.35% held by the top ten. The CDR3 sequence is 11 residues long. Germline-derived CDR1 and CDR2 are LNHDA and SQIVND (reference sequence). The ends were cut back, 4 bases at V and 6 bases at J, with 7 bases in the middle. Study-level findings and limits: The naive T cell population seemed more diverse than memory cells and seemed a major contributor to the alloresponse. Proliferating siplizumab-cultured Tregs lacked confirmed suppressive function. The authors could not assign a naive or memory phenotype to roughly 75-95% of proliferating CD4+ or CD8+ clones.

Sequencing was performed on unstimulated naive, memory, effector memory and TEMRA subsets derived from three donor pairs. This rearrangement joins TRBV19 to TRBJ2-7; D may be TRBD1 (5 bases). Sequencing was carried out using naive CD8+ T cells sorted from blood. The clonotype was recovered from a human donor in good health. The CDR3 loop reads CASSTGSEQYF. Written as DNA, the CDR3 is TGTGCCAGTAGTACAGGGTCCGAGCAGTACTTC.